One sample yielded the 15 T cell receptor beta chains listed below, sequenced in a study of graft-versus-host responses after intestinal transplantation. For these receptors, no antigen is known. The protocol was immunoSEQ multiplex PCR, while the TCRdb copy is restricted to in-frame clones and leaves out a portion. The table has about 96,000 clones, roughly 92% seen once; the top ten hold roughly 0.31%. This specimen was unstimulated CD4+ T cells sorted from spleen or lymph node cells, taken before intestinal transplant. The receptors were gathered from a human donor who received an intestinal transplant.

The rearrangement joins TRBV29-1 to TRBJ2-1, with D unclear. The V gene's germline CDR1 is SQVTM and CDR2 ANQGSEA. The CDR3 has 10 amino acids. Trimming left V 6 bases short and J 5 bases short, with 5 bases between. In DNA form, the CDR3 reads TGCAGCGTCATGGACAATGAGCAGTTCTTC. This sequence encodes CSVMDNEQFF.

The chain uses TRBV6-5 and TRBJ2-1; 7 bases align to TRBD2. The junction had 10 bases not matched to a gene; V was cut back by 4 bases and J by 4 bases. The CDR3 is 16 residues long. CDR1 and CDR2 (germline): MNHEY, SVGAGI. CDR3 sequence (DNA): TGTGCCAGCAGTTCCGGGCGGGGCGGGAGTTACAATGAGCAGTTCTTC. This codes for CASSSGRGGSYNEQFF.

The chain joins TRBV27 to TRBJ1-5, with 7 bases identical to TRBD1. CDR1 is MNHEY and CDR2 is SMNVEV in the germline V gene (reference sequence). The CDR3 spans 15 residues. V trimming: 5 bases; J trimming: 0 bases; junction bases outside the gene matches: 4. The CDR3 reads CASSHRGYSNQPQHF. The CDR3 region has the DNA TGTGCCAGCAGTCACAGGGGATATAGCAATCAGCCCCAGCATTTT.

The CDR3 DNA is TGTGCCAGCAGTGGGTTACAGGGAACCTACGAGCAGTACTTC. This codes for CASSGLQGTYEQYF. This rearrangement joins TRBV2 to TRBJ2-7, with D possibly TRBD1 on 6 matching bases. Germline V gives CDR1 SNHLY, CDR2 FYNNEI. V was pared by 4 bases and J by 2 bases, with 12 bases between. CDR3 length equals 14 residues.

The chain is built from TRBV19 and TRBJ1-1, with D tentatively TRBD1 (6 bases). V was pared by 3 bases and J by 5 bases, with 19 bases between. This CDR3 contains 16 residues. The germline gives CDR1 LNHDA, CDR2 SQIVND (reference sequence). The CDR3 is CASSILGGLGSTEAFF. The DNA for the CDR3 is TGTGCCAGTAGTATTTTGGGGGGCCTAGGATCAACTGAAGCTTTCTTT.

This rearrangement joins TRBV5-8 to TRBJ2-6, with D perhaps matching TRBD2 (6 bases). This CDR3 is built from 16 residues. The ends were cut back, 1 base at V and 2 bases at J, with 10 bases in the middle. The germline CDR1 and CDR2 sequences are SGHTS and YDEGEE. As DNA, the CDR3 is TGTGCCAGCAGCTTGTTAGGAGGGACTGGGGCCAACGTCCTGACTTTC. As protein: CASSLLGGTGANVLTF.

This chain connects TRBV19 to TRBJ1-2; D call uncertain. The CDR3 is 16 amino acids. Trimming shortened V by 6 bases and J by 0 bases, and 17 bases separated the two germline ends. CDR1 is LNHDA and CDR2 is SQIVND in the germline V gene (reference sequence). The CDR3 DNA is TGTGCCAGTAGATCATCAGGAACGAGGGCTAACTATGGCTACACCTTC. Translation gives CASRSSGTRANYGYTF.

In DNA form, the CDR3 reads TGCAGCGTTCTGCGTGGGGGAGAGACCCAGTACTTC. Protein product: CSVLRGGETQYF. The chain joins TRBV29-1 to TRBJ2-5; TRBD1 or TRBD2 may be the D gene (5 bases each). The germline CDR1 and CDR2 sequences are SQVTM and ANQGSEA. Trimming removed 5 bases at V and 4 bases at J, with 11 bases between. CDR3 length: 12 amino acids.

The V and J genes are TRBV28 and TRBJ2-1, with 15 bases matching TRBD2. There are 18 residues in the CDR3. Germline V lookup: CDR1 MDHEN, CDR2 SYDVKM. J gave up 2 bases and V 5 bases, and 7 bases lay outside the gene matches. The CDR3 DNA reads as TGTGCCAGCAGTAAAGCCGGGACTAGCGGGAGGCCCTACAATGAGCAGTTCTTC. This encodes CASSKAGTSGRPYNEQFF.

This sequence joins TRBV6-5 and TRBJ2-2, with D possibly being TRBD1 (5 bases). The length of the CDR3 is 15 residues. The germline V gene has CDR1 MNHEY and CDR2 SVGAGI. V was shortened by 6 bases and J by 5 bases, with 16 bases between the two germline ends. CDR3 nucleotide sequence: TGTGCCAGCAGCTCGCTAAGGGGCGAGACCGGGGAGCTGTTTTTT. Its translation: CASSSLRGETGELFF.

The chain combines TRBV18 with TRBJ1-2, with D uncertain. The CDR3 covers 13 residues. From germline, CDR1 is KGHSH and CDR2 LQKENI. Deletions cut 5 bases from V and 0 bases from J, with 7 bases between. The CDR3 region is CASSTASNYGYTF. The CDR3 DNA reads TGTGCCAGCTCAACGGCTTCTAACTATGGCTACACCTTC.

This clone was seen just once. This chain links TRBV7-9 with TRBJ1-3; D is uncertain. The V and J ends lost 1 base and 0 bases respectively, with 7 bases between them. The CDR3 has 15 amino acids. Germline V CDR1 and CDR2: SEHNR, FQNEAQ (reference sequence). The CDR3 reads CASSLGQISGNTIYF. DNA for the CDR3: TGTGCCAGCAGCTTAGGGCAGATCTCTGGAAACACCATATATTTT.

The chain is built from TRBV7-6 and TRBJ2-1; 7 bases match TRBD2. CDR1 and CDR2 (germline): SGHVS, FNYEAQ. Trimming took 2 bases from V and 0 from J; bases not matched to a gene: 13. The CDR3 consists of 19 residues. CDR3 residues: CASSLKPQVPSGSYNEQFF. CDR3 bases: TGTGCCAGCAGCTTAAAGCCCCAAGTCCCTAGCGGCTCCTACAATGAGCAGTTCTTC.

The V call is TRBV7-6, the J call TRBJ2-3; no definite D call. In germline, CDR1 is SGHVS, CDR2 FNYEAQ. The ends were cut back, 5 bases at V and 0 bases at J, with 9 bases in the middle. This CDR3 has 14 amino acids. The CDR3 sequence: CASSPYYSTDTQYF. DNA of the CDR3: TGTGCCAGCAGCCCTTATTATAGCACAGATACGCAGTATTTT.

The J gene is TRBJ2-7, the V gene TRBV5-1; 14 bases are a match to TRBD2. The CDR3 is 19 residues long. Germline loops: CDR1 SGHRS, CDR2 YFSETQ. V shed 3 bases and J 0 bases; nucleotides not matched to a gene: 11. The CDR3 region has the DNA TGCGCCAGCAGCTCCCAACCGGGACTAGCGGGAGTGGGCTCCTACGAGCAGTACTTC. Residues: CASSSQPGLAGVGSYEQYF.